Below, one T cell receptor (beta chain) is given with its context. Its antigen is not identified. These data come from a study of cytomegalovirus exposure and HLA in healthy donors. Germline V gene lookup returns CDR1 SGHNT and CDR2 YENEEA. V lost 3 bases and J lost 14, with 17 bases in between. The CDR3 contains 14 residues. Notes on the study in general: Analysis performed later showed TCR beta chains linked to HLA being more clonally expanded than equally common others. In an earlier analysis, productive rearrangement rates for most beta V segments clustered near 87% or 30%.

The PCR was carried out with 60 Vbeta primers and 13 Jbeta primers. Assay used: immunoSEQ multiplex PCR; TCRdb lists only in-frame clones, some missing. The listing contains more than 100,000 clones. The sample was PBMCs. This receptor was taken from a woman aged 40-49 years in good health and CMV-seronegative. The chain links TRBV11-3 to TRBJ1-6, with D tentatively TRBD1 (5 bases). Here the CDR3 DNA reads TGTGCCAGCAGCTTCCAAGACAGATTTGGGTCCCTCCACTTT. It specifies CASSFQDRFGSLHF.